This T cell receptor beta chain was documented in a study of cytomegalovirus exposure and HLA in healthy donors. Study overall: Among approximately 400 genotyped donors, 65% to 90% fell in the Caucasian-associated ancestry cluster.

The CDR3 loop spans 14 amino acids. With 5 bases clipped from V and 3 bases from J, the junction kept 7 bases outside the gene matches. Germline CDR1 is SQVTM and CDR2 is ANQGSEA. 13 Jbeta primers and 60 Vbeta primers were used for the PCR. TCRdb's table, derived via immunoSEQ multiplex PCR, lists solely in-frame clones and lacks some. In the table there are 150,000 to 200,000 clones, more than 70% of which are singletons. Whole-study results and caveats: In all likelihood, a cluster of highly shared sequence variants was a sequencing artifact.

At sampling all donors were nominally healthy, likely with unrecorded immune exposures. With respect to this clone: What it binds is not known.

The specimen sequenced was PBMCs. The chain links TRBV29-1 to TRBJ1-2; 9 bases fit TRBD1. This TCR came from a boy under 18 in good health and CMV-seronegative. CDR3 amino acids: CSVWTGEGYYGYTF. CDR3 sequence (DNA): TGCAGCGTTTGGACAGGGGAGGGCTACTATGGCTACACCTTC.